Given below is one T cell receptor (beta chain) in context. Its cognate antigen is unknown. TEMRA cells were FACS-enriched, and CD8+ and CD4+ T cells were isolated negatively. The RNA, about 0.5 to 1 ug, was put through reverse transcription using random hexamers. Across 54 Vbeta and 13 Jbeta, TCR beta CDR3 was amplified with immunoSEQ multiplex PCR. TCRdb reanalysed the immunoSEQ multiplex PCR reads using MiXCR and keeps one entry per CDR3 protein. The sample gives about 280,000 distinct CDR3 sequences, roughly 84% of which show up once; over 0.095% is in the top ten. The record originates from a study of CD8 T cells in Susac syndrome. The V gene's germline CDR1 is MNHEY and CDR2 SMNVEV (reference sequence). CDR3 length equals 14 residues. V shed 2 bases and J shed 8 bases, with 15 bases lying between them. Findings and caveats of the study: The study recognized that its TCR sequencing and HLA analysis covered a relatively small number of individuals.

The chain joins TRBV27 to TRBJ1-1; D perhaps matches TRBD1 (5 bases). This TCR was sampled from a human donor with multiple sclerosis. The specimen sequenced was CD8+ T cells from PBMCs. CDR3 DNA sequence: TGTGCCAGCAGTTTACACGGGGCCCAGAGGGAAGCTTTCTTT. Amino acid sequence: CASSLHGAQREAFF.